Listed here are 9 T cell receptor beta chains from one sample, sequenced in a study of technical replicates of blood from a handful of donors. Here immunoSEQ multiplex PCR was the method, and the copy in TCRdb shows in-frame clones only, minus some. This table has 85,000 to 100,000 clones, around 92% appearing once. Sequencing used T cells isolated from PBMCs. The receptor set was obtained from a human donor in good health.

The chain uses TRBV28 and TRBJ2-5; 13 bases fit TRBD2. Trimming took 4 bases from V and 7 from J; bases not matched to a gene: 6. Germline CDR1 and CDR2: MDHEN and SYDVKM. This CDR3 has 15 amino acids. The CDR3 reads CASSSLAGGGGTQYF. Written as DNA, the CDR3 is TGTGCCAGCAGTTCACTAGCGGGAGGGGGGGGGACCCAGTACTTC.

The rearrangement uses TRBV6-1 and TRBJ1-1; the D gene is possibly TRBD1 (5 bases). V was cut by 6 bases and J by 1 base, with 15 bases left in between. Germline V lookup: CDR1 MNHNS, CDR2 SASEGT. The CDR3 runs 15 residues. CDR3 DNA: TGTGCCAGCAGCAGAGCAGGGATCCCGAACACTGAAGCTTTCTTT. As protein: CASSRAGIPNTEAFF.

CDR3 nucleotides: TGCGCCAGCAGCTTGATCGGGACAGGGGATATAGTGGACACTGAAGCTTTCTTT. It yields the protein CASSLIGTGDIVDTEAFF. This chain links TRBV5-1 with TRBJ1-1; 10 bases align to TRBD1. The CDR3 runs to 18 residues. Trimming cost V 1 base and J 3 bases; bases outside gene matches: 12. Looked up from germline, CDR1 is SGHRS and CDR2 is YFSETQ.

This clone showed up just once. The chain recombines TRBV19 with TRBJ1-5, with no clear D. The CDR3 is 14 residues long. V was pared by 4 bases and J by 4 bases, with 11 bases between. Germline CDR1 LNHDA, CDR2 SQIVND (reference sequence). In DNA form, the CDR3 reads TGTGCCAGTAGTACGACTGCGAATAATCAGCCCCAGCATTTT. Translation gives CASSTTANNQPQHF.

This chain connects TRBV21-1 to TRBJ1-5. TRBV21-1 is a documented pseudogene. The CDR3 has 14 residues. The CDR3 reads CASSTWRCNQPQHF. In DNA, the CDR3 is TGTGCCAGCAGCACGTGGAGATGCAATCAGCCCCAGCATTTT.

The chain joins TRBV30 to TRBJ1-5; tentatively, D is TRBD1 (6 bases). Germline CDR1 is GTSNPN and CDR2 is SVGIG (reference sequence). The V gene lost 1 base and the J gene lost 0 bases, with 10 bases spanning the gap. The CDR3 has 15 residues. In DNA, the CDR3 is TGTGCCTGGAGTGGACAGGTCTATAGCAATCAGCCCCAGCATTTT. As protein: CAWSGQVYSNQPQHF.

The chain employs TRBV21-1 and TRBJ1-3. TRBV21-1 is marked as a pseudogene. The CDR3 covers 15 residues. The CDR3 DNA reads TGTGCCAGCAGAGTCAGACGGACTACTGGAAACACCATATATTTT. Translation gives CASRVRRTTGNTIYF.

The genes are TRBV9 and TRBJ2-5; 10 nucleotides align to TRBD1. The CDR3 extends over 13 amino acids. After removal of 2 bases from V and 5 bases from J, the junction contained 0 bases not matched to a gene. Germline assignment: CDR1 SGDLS and CDR2 YYNGEE. The CDR3 sequence is CASSVGQGETQYF. The CDR3 DNA follows: TGTGCCAGCAGCGTGGGACAGGGGGAGACCCAGTACTTC.

The chain combines TRBV27 with TRBJ2-1; 10 nucleotides align to TRBD2. CDR1 is MNHEY, CDR2 SMNVEV, per germline (reference sequence). The CDR3 is 17 amino acids. V was clipped by 7 bases and J by 4 bases; unmatched bases: 13. CDR3 DNA: TGTGCCAGCACCAGTTTAATTCCTAGCGGGAGTTACAATGAGCAGTTCTTC. Amino acids: CASTSLIPSGSYNEQFF.